This T cell receptor (beta chain) was identified in a study of read filtering for tumor transcriptome and immune sequencing. In the study overall: Mean patient age was roughly 61 years, range about 45 to 85; around 16 male, 14 female.

Regarding the study as a whole: IR-seq and RNA-seq agreed better without single-read clonotypes.

Every patient had bone marrow sampled while the disease was active. The CDR3 is 12 residues long. Germline V CDR1 and CDR2: ENHRY, SYGVKD. From 300 to 400 ng of RNA, a library with molecular barcoded alpha/delta and beta/gamma adaptors was made. TCRdb used MiXCR to reprocess the reads, holding one entry per CDR3 protein. The data hold some 39,000 distinct CDR3 sequences, with around 13% observed a single time. Of note for this clonotype: The antigen is undetermined. Relative to the germline gene, one junction end is altered; a read error may explain this.

V and J are TRBV10-3 and TRBJ1-1; the D is unclear. Sequenced input: a population of CD138-negative cells sorted from bone marrow. The sequence derives from a donor at least 40 years old with multiple myeloma. The CDR3 bases are TGTGCCACCAGTGGAGCATACACTGAAGCTCTCTTT. Amino acids: CATSGAYTEALF.